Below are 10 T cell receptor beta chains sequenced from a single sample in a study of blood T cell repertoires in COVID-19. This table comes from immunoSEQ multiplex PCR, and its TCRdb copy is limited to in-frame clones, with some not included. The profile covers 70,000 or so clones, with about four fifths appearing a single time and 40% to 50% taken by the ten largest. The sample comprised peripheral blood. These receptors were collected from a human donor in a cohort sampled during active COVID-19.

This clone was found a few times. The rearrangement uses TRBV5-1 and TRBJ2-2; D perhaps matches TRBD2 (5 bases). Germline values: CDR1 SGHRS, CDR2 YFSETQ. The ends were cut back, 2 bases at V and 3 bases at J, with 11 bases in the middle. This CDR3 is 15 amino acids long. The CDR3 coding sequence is TGCGCCAGCAGCTTAAACGGAGCGGACACCGGGGAGCTGTTTTTT. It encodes CASSLNGADTGELFF.

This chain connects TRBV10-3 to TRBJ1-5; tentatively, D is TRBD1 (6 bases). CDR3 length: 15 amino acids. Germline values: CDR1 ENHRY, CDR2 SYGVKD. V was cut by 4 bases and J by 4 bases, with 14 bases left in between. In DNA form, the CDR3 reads TGTGCCATCAGTGTCCGGCAGGGGTCGAATCAGCCCCAGCATTTT. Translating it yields CAISVRQGSNQPQHF.

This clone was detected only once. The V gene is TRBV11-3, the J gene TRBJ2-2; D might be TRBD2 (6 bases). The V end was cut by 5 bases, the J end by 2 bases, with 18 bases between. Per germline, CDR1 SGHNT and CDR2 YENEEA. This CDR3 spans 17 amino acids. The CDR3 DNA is TGTGCCAGCAGCCCAGGGCAGGCGCGGGGTAACACCGGGGAGCTGTTTTTT. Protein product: CASSPGQARGNTGELFF.

The DNA for the CDR3 is TGCGCCAGCAGCTTACAGGGGGGATCAACTAATGAAAAACTGTTTTTT. Translation: CASSLQGGSTNEKLFF. V is TRBV5-1 and J is TRBJ1-4; 8 bases fit TRBD1. The CDR3 loop spans 16 amino acids. CDR1 is SGHRS and CDR2 is YFSETQ in the germline V gene. Losses at the gene ends were 2 bases for V and 0 bases for J; bases not matched to a gene: 3. The entire variable domain, with the rest obtained from reference TRBV5-1 and TRBJ1-4, is as follows: KAGVTQTPRYLIKTRGQQVTLSCSPISGHRSVSWYQQTPGQGLQFLFEYFSETQRNKGNFPGRFSGRQFSNSRSEMNVSTLELGDSALYLCASSLQGGSTNEKLFFGSGTQLSVL.

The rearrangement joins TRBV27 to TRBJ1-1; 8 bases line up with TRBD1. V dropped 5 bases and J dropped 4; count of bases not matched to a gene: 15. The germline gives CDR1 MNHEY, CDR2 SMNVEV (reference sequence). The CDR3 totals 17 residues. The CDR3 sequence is CASSPYPPTGGGTEAFF. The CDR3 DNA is TGTGCCAGCAGTCCCTACCCTCCTACAGGGGGAGGCACTGAAGCTTTCTTT.

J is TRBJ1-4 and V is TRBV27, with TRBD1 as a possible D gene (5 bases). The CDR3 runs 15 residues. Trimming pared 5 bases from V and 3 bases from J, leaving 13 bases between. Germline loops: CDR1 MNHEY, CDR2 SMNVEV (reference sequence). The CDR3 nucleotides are TGTGCCAGCAGTGACCAGGGTTTGGCTAATGAAAAACTGTTTTTT. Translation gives CASSDQGLANEKLFF.

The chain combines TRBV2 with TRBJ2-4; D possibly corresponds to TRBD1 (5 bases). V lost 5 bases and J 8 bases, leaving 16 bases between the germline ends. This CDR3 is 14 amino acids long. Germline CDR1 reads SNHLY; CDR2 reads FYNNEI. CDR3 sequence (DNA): TGTGCCAGCAGTAAAGACTCCAGGGTGGACATTCAGTACTTC. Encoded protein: CASSKDSRVDIQYF.

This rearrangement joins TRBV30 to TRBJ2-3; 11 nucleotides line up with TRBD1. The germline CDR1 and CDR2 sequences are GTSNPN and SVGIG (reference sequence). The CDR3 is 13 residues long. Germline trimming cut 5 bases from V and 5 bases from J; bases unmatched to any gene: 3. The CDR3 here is CAWGQGALDTQYF. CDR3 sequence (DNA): TGTGCCTGGGGACAGGGGGCTTTAGATACGCAGTATTTT.

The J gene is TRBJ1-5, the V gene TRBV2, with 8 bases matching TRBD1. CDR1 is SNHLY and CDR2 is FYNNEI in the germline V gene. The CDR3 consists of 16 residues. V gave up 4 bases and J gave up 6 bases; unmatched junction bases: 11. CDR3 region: CASSGPLQGAGQPQHF. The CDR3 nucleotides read TGTGCCAGCAGTGGACCTCTTCAGGGGGCAGGTCAGCCCCAGCATTTT.

CDR3 amino acids: CASSVATLGTSRHNEQFF. The DNA for the CDR3 is TGTGCCAGCAGCGTAGCTACGCTGGGGACAAGCCGCCACAATGAGCAGTTCTTC. The chain has TRBV9 and TRBJ2-1; D perhaps matches TRBD1 (6 bases). This CDR3 region has 18 residues. V gave up 0 bases and J gave up 5 bases, with 21 bases separating them. The germline CDR1 and CDR2 sequences are SGDLS and YYNGEE. The variable domain in full, with the rest retrieved from reference TRBV9 and TRBJ2-1, is DSGVTQTPKHLITATGQRVTLRCSPRSGDLSVYWYQQSLDQGLQFLIQYYNGEERAKGNILERFSAQQFPDLHSELNLSSLELGDSALYFCASSVATLGTSRHNEQFFGPGTRLTVL.